The 9 T cell receptor beta chains below were found in one sample sequenced in a study of shared clonotypes between healthy human individuals. The table came from immunoSEQ multiplex PCR; TCRdb's copy has only in-frame clones and leaves some out. The repertoire includes some 2,100,000 clones, around 95% of them detected once, and 0.1% to 0.15% sits in the top ten. Sequencing was performed on naive CD4+ T cells sorted from blood. Subset denoted: CD45RA+ positively selected. The receptors were gathered from a man between 18 and 35 years old in good health.

This clone has only one observation. The chain joins TRBV4-1 to TRBJ2-4; D is uncertain. This CDR3 has 14 residues. The germline gives CDR1 MGHRA, CDR2 YSYEKL. Trimming shortened V by 1 base and J by 1 base, and 5 bases separated the two germline ends. CDR3 in amino acids: CASSQAGAKNIQYF. The CDR3 region has the DNA TGCGCCAGCAGCCAAGCGGGTGCCAAAAACATTCAGTACTTC.

In this sample, this clone turned up once. The V gene is TRBV18, the J gene TRBJ1-2; D not certain. The CDR3 contains 15 residues. Germline loops: CDR1 KGHSH, CDR2 LQKENI. V lost 3 bases, J lost 3 bases, and 14 bases lay in between. CDR3: CASSPVGALDYGYTF. CDR3 nucleotide sequence: TGTGCCAGCTCACCCGTTGGAGCTTTGGACTATGGCTACACCTTC.

The rearrangement uses TRBV28 and TRBJ1-2; perhaps TRBD1 as D (5 bases). V gave up 10 bases and J gave up 0 bases, with 12 bases separating them. Germline lookup yields CDR1 MDHEN and CDR2 SYDVKM. This CDR3 is 13 amino acids long. CDR3 region: CATRDGTNYGYTF. As DNA, the CDR3 is TGTGCCACCAGGGACGGCACTAACTATGGCTACACCTTC.

This chain links TRBV5-8 with TRBJ2-4; no definite D call. The CDR3 loop spans 15 amino acids. The germline CDR1 and CDR2 sequences are SGHTS and YDEGEE. Trimming left V 0 bases short and J 0 bases short, with 7 bases between. CDR3 bases: TGTGCCAGCAGCTTGGGAGTAGTAGCCAAAAACATTCAGTACTTC. This translates into CASSLGVVAKNIQYF. Full variable domain (outside the CDR3, taken from reference TRBV5-8 and TRBJ2-4): EAGVTQSPTHLIKTRGQQATLRCSPISGHTSVYWYQQALGLGLQFLLWYDEGEERNRGNFPPRFSGRQFPNYSSELNVNALELEDSALYLCASSLGVVAKNIQYFGAGTRLSVL.

V usage is TRBV11-2 and J usage is TRBJ2-6; D is unclear. Trimming cost V 0 bases and J 7 bases, with 10 bases left between them. Germline CDR1 is SGHAT and CDR2 is FQNNGV. This CDR3 is built from 15 residues. CDR3 loop: CASSLEGEYANVLTF. In nucleotides, the CDR3 is TGTGCCAGCAGCTTAGAAGGAGAGTATGCCAACGTCCTGACTTTC.

The chain couples TRBV20-1 to TRBJ2-7; D gene uncertain. V gave up 4 bases and J gave up 6 bases, with 10 bases separating them. The CDR3 has 11 residues. Germline values: CDR1 DFQATT, CDR2 SNEGSKA (reference sequence). The CDR3 bases are TGCAGTGCTACACAACCCCTCGAGCAGTACTTC. This sequence encodes CSATQPLEQYF.

J is TRBJ2-5 and V is TRBV5-1, with a tentative D call TRBD2 (6 bases). The V end was cut by 5 bases, the J end by 5 bases, with 13 bases between. CDR3 length: 13 amino acids. From germline, CDR1 is SGHRS and CDR2 YFSETQ. In nucleotides, the CDR3 is TGCGCCAGCAGGAGTGGGAGGCCCGAGACCCAGTACTTC. Protein: CASRSGRPETQYF.

This chain links TRBV30 with TRBJ2-7; D call uncertain. Trimming took off 4 bases at V and 2 bases at J, with 12 bases between the two ends. Germline V gene sequence: CDR1 GTSNPN, CDR2 SVGIG (reference sequence). The CDR3 consists of 13 residues. CDR3 protein: CAWTPRATYEQYF. CDR3 nucleotides: TGTGCCTGGACTCCCCGCGCAACCTACGAGCAGTACTTC.

A remark on this clone: Other DNA sequences in this sample translate to the same CDR3. The chain combines TRBV5-1 with TRBJ2-3; no firm D call. This CDR3 has 13 amino acids. Trimming pared 0 bases from V and 2 bases from J, leaving 4 bases between. The V gene's germline CDR1 is SGHRS and CDR2 YFSETQ. The CDR3, as DNA: TGCGCCAGCAGCTTGGTGTTCACAGATACGCAGTATTTT. As protein: CASSLVFTDTQYF.